One sample yielded the 22 T cell receptor beta chains listed below, sequenced in a study of human T cells and chemical hapten exposure. TCRdb re-called the RACE reads with MiXCR, one entry per CDR3 protein. Among 300,000 to 350,000 distinct CDR3 sequences listed, approximately 6.9% were seen once. Specified time point: patch test 1, 2 weeks after DPC sensitization. As to treatment: therapeutic diphenylcyclopropenone sensitization with weekly scalp DPC. The source was whole blood, collected in connection with sensitization to the hapten diphenylcyclopropenone (DPC). These receptors were obtained from a woman aged 18-29 years with alopecia areata. Some clones in this sample may be carry-over from other donors' samples.

This clonotype has ten or more counts. The chain combines TRBV9 with TRBJ2-1, with 11 bases identical to TRBD2. V gave up 3 bases and J gave up 5 bases; unmatched junction bases: 7. The CDR3 has 16 residues. Germline CDR1 reads SGDLS; CDR2 reads YYNGEE. The CDR3 nucleotides read TGTGCCAGCAGCGGATCTAGCGGGGGGTTGGACAATGAGCAGTTCTTC. It yields the protein CASSGSSGGLDNEQFF.

This clonotype was seen only a few times. The gene calls are TRBV20-1 and TRBJ1-1; the match to TRBD1 covers 7 bases. J lost 1 base, V lost 6 bases, and 5 bases had no gene match. The CDR3 covers 13 residues. Germline CDR1 reads DFQATT; CDR2 reads SNEGSKA (reference sequence). This CDR3 reads CSAKDRRNTEAFF. For the CDR3, the DNA is TGCAGTGCCAAGGACAGGAGGAACACTGAAGCTTTCTTT.

At least ten counts were recorded for this clonotype. The chain carries TRBV4-1 and TRBJ2-7; D possibly corresponds to TRBD1 (5 bases). The germline gives CDR1 MGHRA, CDR2 YSYEKL. With 2 bases removed from V and 2 bases from J, the gap between germline ends came to 13 bases. This CDR3 has 15 amino acids. The CDR3 DNA reads TGCGCCAGCAGCCAAATGTACAGGATTCCCTACGAGCAGTACTTC. Protein: CASSQMYRIPYEQYF.

This clonotype came up many times. This chain connects TRBV7-9 to TRBJ2-1, with 10 nucleotides matching TRBD2. The CDR3 has 15 amino acids. The junction had 10 bases not matched to a gene; V was cut back by 5 bases and J by 9 bases. Germline V gene data show CDR1 as SEHNR and CDR2 as FQNEAQ (reference sequence). CDR3 in DNA: TGTGCCAGCAGCCTTGAAAGCGGGGGGGCCCCTGAGCAGTTCTTC. Residues: CASSLESGGAPEQFF.

The sample holds a few counts of this clonotype. The chain has TRBV6-2 or TRBV6-3 and TRBJ1-5, with D possibly matching TRBD1 (5 bases). V was pared by 2 bases and J by 5 bases, with 10 bases between. The CDR3 sequence is 14 residues long. Germline V gene sequence: CDR1 MNHEY, CDR2 SVGEGT. In nucleotides, the CDR3 is TGTGCCAGCAGTTACGGGGCCCCGGATCAGCCCCAGCATTTT. It is translated as CASSYGAPDQPQHF.

This clonotype was picked up a small number of times. The chain is built from TRBV11-1 and TRBJ1-6; D not resolved. V was clipped by 5 bases and J by 3 bases, with 8 bases between them. Germline assignment: CDR1 SGHAT and CDR2 FQDESV (reference sequence). The CDR3 is 14 amino acids. This CDR3 reads CASSKDNYNSPLHF. Here the CDR3 DNA reads TGTGCCAGCAGCAAGGATAACTATAATTCACCCCTCCACTTT.

The gene calls are TRBV9 and TRBJ1-5, with a tentative D call TRBD1 (5 bases). CDR3 size: 13 residues. Germline CDR1 reads SGDLS; CDR2 reads YYNGEE. Between the trimmed V and J ends, which lost 0 bases and 7 bases, there was a span of 8 bases. The CDR3 DNA reads TGTGCCAGCAGCGTAGATGAGGGGCAGCCCCAGCATTTT. This translates into CASSVDEGQPQHF. The complete variable domain, with remaining parts taken from reference TRBV9 and TRBJ1-5, reads DSGVTQTPKHLITATGQRVTLRCSPRSGDLSVYWYQQSLDQGLQFLIQYYNGEERAKGNILERFSAQQFPDLHSELNLSSLELGDSALYFCASSVDEGQPQHFGDGTRLSIL.

This clonotype was seen repeatedly, ten times or more. V is TRBV7-9 and J is TRBJ2-1, with D perhaps TRBD1 (6 bases). The CDR3 consists of 13 residues. The germline V gene has CDR1 SEHNR and CDR2 FQNEAQ (reference sequence). Trimming left V 7 bases short and J 7 bases short, with 14 bases between. The DNA for the CDR3 is TGTGCCAGCAAGCTAGGGGGTGGAAATGAGCAGTTCTTC. Protein sequence: CASKLGGGNEQFF.

V and J are TRBV2 and TRBJ2-2, with D perhaps assigned TRBD1 or TRBD2 (5 bases each). Germline CDR1 SNHLY, CDR2 FYNNEI. This CDR3 has 14 residues. V lost 4 bases, J lost 5 bases, and 11 bases lay in between. The CDR3 loop is CASSAGHTTGELFF. In DNA, the CDR3 is TGTGCCAGCAGTGCGGGGCATACTACCGGGGAGCTGTTTTTT.

This clonotype has at least ten counts. The CDR3 region has the DNA TGCGCCAGCAGCCATGTGGGGAGAAGTCCACAGAATACGCAGTATTTT. It yields the protein CASSHVGRSPQNTQYF. This chain uses TRBV4-1 with TRBJ2-3; a possible D gene is TRBD2 (5 bases). The CDR3 loop spans 16 amino acids. Germline lookup yields CDR1 MGHRA and CDR2 YSYEKL. V lost 3 bases to trimming and J lost 7 bases, with 20 bases between them.

This clonotype was seen a few times. This chain joins TRBV11-3 and TRBJ2-2, with 9 bases identical to TRBD2. The CDR3 runs to 15 residues. Looked up from germline, CDR1 is SGHNT and CDR2 is YENEEA. Trimming removed 1 base from V and 7 bases from J; junction bases left unmatched: 4. The CDR3 spells CASSLGGGADGELFF. The CDR3 DNA reads as TGTGCCAGCAGCTTAGGCGGGGGGGCCGACGGGGAGCTGTTTTTT.

The V and J genes are TRBV7-2 and TRBJ1-3, with D unclear. Trimming took 5 bases from V and 0 from J, leaving 5 bases between them. CDR3 length: 13 amino acids. Germline loops: CDR1 SGHTA, CDR2 FQGNSA. DNA for the CDR3: TGTGCCAGCAGCACCAACTCTGGAAACACCATATATTTT. It is translated as CASSTNSGNTIYF.

This clonotype was counted ten times or more. The rearrangement uses TRBV5-4 and TRBJ2-7, with 11 bases lining up with TRBD2. This CDR3 contains 14 residues. V lost 1 base to trimming and J lost 6 bases; unmatched junction nucleotides: 3. The germline V gene encodes CDR1 SGHNT and CDR2 YYREEE (reference sequence). The CDR3 bases are TGTGCCAGCAGCTTGTCCCTAGCGGGGGGCGAGCAGTACTTC. Translated: CASSLSLAGGEQYF.

This clonotype was seen a handful of times. This chain links TRBV7-9 with TRBJ2-2; 7 bases are shared with TRBD1. The germline gives CDR1 SEHNR, CDR2 FQNEAQ (reference sequence). The CDR3 runs 17 residues. The J segment lost 0 bases and the V segment lost 2 bases, leaving 6 bases of the junction unmatched. The CDR3 DNA reads as TGTGCCAGCAGCTTACTGGGACAGCTATCGAACACCGGGGAGCTGTTTTTT. It encodes CASSLLGQLSNTGELFF.

At least ten counts were recorded for this clonotype. V gene TRBV6-2 or TRBV6-3 combines with J gene TRBJ2-3, with 10 bases fitting TRBD1. CDR3 length: 15 residues. The germline gives CDR1 MNHEY, CDR2 SVGEGT. V lost 5 bases and J lost 4; bases outside the gene matches: 6. The CDR3 reads CASSTGTGESDTQYF. Here the CDR3 DNA reads TGTGCCAGCAGTACCGGGACAGGGGAATCAGATACGCAGTATTTT.

CDR3 protein: CASTIQGFEAFF. Here the CDR3 DNA reads TGTGCCAGCACCATTCAGGGTTTTGAAGCTTTCTTT. The chain combines TRBV7-2 with TRBJ1-1, with D perhaps matching TRBD1 (5 bases). Germline values: CDR1 SGHTA, CDR2 FQGNSA. This CDR3 comprises 12 residues. V gave up 7 bases and J gave up 7 bases, with 13 bases separating them. Using reference TRBV7-2 and TRBJ1-1 for the parts outside the CDR3, the full variable domain is GAGVSQSPSNKVTEKGKDVELRCDPISGHTALYWYRQSLGQGLEFLIYFQGNSAPDKSGLPSDRFSAERTGGSVSTLTIQRTQQEDSAVYLCASTIQGFEAFFGQGTRLTVV.

The V call is TRBV4-1, the J call TRBJ1-1; no reliable D call. CDR3 length: 15 residues. Per germline, CDR1 MGHRA and CDR2 YSYEKL. V shed 2 bases and J shed 4 bases, with 14 bases lying between them. The DNA for the CDR3 is TGCGCCAGCAGCCAATTAGTCCCAACGAGCACTGAAGCTTTCTTT. This translates into CASSQLVPTSTEAFF.

This clonotype was seen many times. Here the CDR3 reads CSARETDTDTQYF. DNA of the CDR3: TGCAGTGCTAGGGAGACGGACACAGATACGCAGTATTTT. The chain uses TRBV20-1 and TRBJ2-3; D gene ambiguous. The germline V gene encodes CDR1 DFQATT and CDR2 SNEGSKA (reference sequence). This CDR3 has 13 residues. V shed 3 bases and J shed 2 bases, with 9 bases lying between them.

The gene calls are TRBV7-2 and TRBJ1-6; D remains ambiguous. Per the germline V gene, CDR1 is SGHTA and CDR2 is FQGNSA. V lost 0 bases and J lost 9, with 9 bases in between. The CDR3 is 14 residues long. This chain's CDR3 is CASSLAGMGSPLHF. The CDR3 region has the DNA TGTGCCAGCAGCTTAGCTGGGATGGGTTCACCCCTCCACTTT.

This clonotype came up a few times. This chain uses TRBV3-1 with TRBJ2-1, with D perhaps matching TRBD1 or TRBD2 (5 bases each). The CDR3 has 17 residues. The germline V gene has CDR1 LGHDT and CDR2 YNNKEL (reference sequence). Trimming shortened V by 2 bases and J by 8 bases, and 22 bases separated the two germline ends. CDR3 DNA: TGTGCCAGCAGCCAATGGGACCAAAACACTTCGGCGGATGAGCAGTTCTTC. It codes for CASSQWDQNTSADEQFF.

This clonotype has at least ten counts. The chain combines TRBV12-3 or TRBV12-4 with TRBJ1-4, with D possibly TRBD1 on 5 matching bases. This CDR3 region has 13 residues. Trimming took 3 bases from V and 8 from J, leaving 10 bases between them. CDR3 in DNA: TGTGCCAGCAGTTTTGGGACTCTAGAAAAACTGTTTTTT. This translates into CASSFGTLEKLFF.

At least ten counts were recorded for this clonotype. This chain uses TRBV19 with TRBJ2-5; D assignment may be TRBD1 or TRBD2 (6 bases each). Deletions cut 5 bases from V and 1 base from J, with 17 bases between. CDR1 LNHDA and CDR2 SQIVND come from the germline V gene (reference sequence). The length of the CDR3 is 16 residues. The CDR3 DNA reads as TGTGCCAGTAGTCCAAGGAGGGGGGAGCGCCAAGAGACCCAGTACTTC. Protein: CASSPRRGERQETQYF.